One sample yielded the 27 T cell receptor beta chains listed below, sequenced in a study of blood T cell repertoires in COVID-19 (dated by TCRdb to about 2020). The library relied on the immunoSEQ multiplex PCR assay. TCRdb mirrors the immuneACCESS table, restricted to in-frame sequences. Some clones are absent from its copies; in checked studies, under half trace to an unresolved V gene, and the reason for the others is unknown. The sample records around 42,000 clones, about 91% of which are singletons. Of the sample, 3% to 4.5% falls within the top ten clones. The sequenced material came from peripheral blood. The receptors here all came from a human donor in a cohort sampled during active COVID-19.

The chain is built from TRBV7-9 and TRBJ2-2; maybe TRBD2 (7 bases). Germline V gene lookup returns CDR1 SEHNR and CDR2 FQNEAQ (reference sequence). V lost 3 bases and J lost 5, with 13 bases in between. CDR3 length: 15 amino acids. CDR3 protein: CASSLGGGRTGELFF. The CDR3 coding sequence is TGTGCCAGCAGCTTGGGCGGGGGCAGGACCGGGGAGCTGTTTTTT.

CDR3 loop: CASSPTGRISGNTIYF. CDR3 coding DNA: TGTGCCAGCAGCCCGACAGGGAGGATATCTGGAAACACCATATATTTT. V usage is TRBV7-9 and J usage is TRBJ1-3; 7 bases agree with TRBD1. Germline-derived CDR1 and CDR2 are SEHNR and FQNEAQ (reference sequence). The CDR3 runs 16 residues. V gave up 5 bases and J gave up 1 base; unmatched junction bases: 8.

The chain couples TRBV3-1 (or the pseudogene TRBV3-2) to TRBJ2-4; 7 positions match TRBD2. Germline V gives CDR1 LGHDT, CDR2 YNNKEL (reference sequence). There are 17 residues in the CDR3. J was trimmed by 1 base and V by 0 bases; bases with no gene match: 6. CDR3 nucleotide sequence: TGTGCCAGCAGCCAAGATAGGCGGGGGTCGGCCAAAAACATTCAGTACTTC. Its protein is CASSQDRRGSAKNIQYF.

V gene TRBV2 combines with J gene TRBJ2-2; 9 bases fit TRBD1. J was trimmed by 8 bases and V by 6 bases; bases with no gene match: 7. The CDR3 is made up of 14 amino acids. The V gene's germline CDR1 is SNHLY and CDR2 FYNNEI. DNA for the CDR3: TGTGCCAGCAGACGGACAGGGGAGGCGGGGGAGCTGTTTTTT. Protein product: CASRRTGEAGELFF. Full variable domain (rest looked up from reference TRBV2 and TRBJ2-2): EPEVTQTPSHQVTQMGQEVILRCVPISNHLYFYWYRQILGQKVEFLVSFYNNEISEKSEIFDDQFSVERPDGSNFTLKIRSTKLEDSAMYFCASRRTGEAGELFFGEGSRLTVL.

The genes are TRBV29-1 and TRBJ2-3; 8 bases fit TRBD2. The germline gives CDR1 SQVTM, CDR2 ANQGSEA. The CDR3 covers 14 residues. The V segment lost 4 bases and the J segment 3 bases; nucleotides outside the gene matches: 6. In DNA, the CDR3 is TGCAGCGTTGTTACGGGGGGGTTTACAGATACGCAGTATTTT. Translated: CSVVTGGFTDTQYF.

The genes are TRBV19 and TRBJ1-5; 8 nucleotides agree with TRBD1. The germline gives CDR1 LNHDA, CDR2 SQIVND (reference sequence). This CDR3 region has 14 residues. With 5 bases clipped from V and 4 bases from J, the junction kept 4 bases outside the gene matches. The CDR3 nucleotides are TGTGCCAGTAGTTCGGACAGGGAAAATCAGCCCCAGCATTTT. This gives the protein CASSSDRENQPQHF.

J is TRBJ2-2 and V is TRBV5-1; possible D gene TRBD2, 6 bases. The CDR3 sequence is 14 residues long. Germline CDR1 and CDR2: SGHRS and YFSETQ. With 4 bases removed from V and 1 base from J, the gap between germline ends came to 8 bases. The CDR3 spells CASSGGMNTGELFF. The CDR3 coding sequence is TGCGCCAGCAGCGGGGGGATGAACACCGGGGAGCTGTTTTTT.

In this sample, this clone turned up once. The chain has TRBV19 and TRBJ1-3, with D possibly TRBD1 on 5 matching bases. Trimming cost V 4 bases and J 7 bases, with 14 bases left between them. Germline V gene data show CDR1 as LNHDA and CDR2 as SQIVND (reference sequence). CDR3 size: 14 residues. The CDR3 loop reads CASSTTESWNTIYF. CDR3 coding DNA: TGTGCCAGTAGTACGACAGAAAGCTGGAACACCATATATTTT.

Only one count was recorded for this clone. The chain recombines TRBV19 with TRBJ1-1; D is undetermined. This CDR3 has 14 residues. Germline values: CDR1 LNHDA, CDR2 SQIVND (reference sequence). Trimming took 4 bases from V and 1 from J, leaving 10 bases between them. The CDR3 is CASSKASGNTEAFF. CDR3 nucleotides: TGTGCCAGTAGTAAGGCATCGGGGAACACTGAAGCTTTCTTT.

The chain links TRBV21-1 to TRBJ1-4; no DNA check was done on the table's D call, TRBD1. TRBV21-1 counts as a pseudogene. This CDR3 has 16 amino acids. CDR3 amino acids: CASSLGTSPTNEKLFF. CDR3 DNA sequence: TGTGCCAGCAGCCTGGGGACATCTCCAACTAATGAAAAACTGTTTTTT.

CDR3 bases: TGTGCCATCCAACGACAGGGTGGGACCTACGAGCAGTACTTC. This gives the protein CAIQRQGGTYEQYF. The chain uses TRBV10-3 and TRBJ2-7; 7 nucleotides match TRBD1. Trimming removed 8 bases from V and 2 bases from J; junction bases left unmatched: 9. Germline lookup yields CDR1 ENHRY and CDR2 SYGVKD. This CDR3 comprises 14 residues.

V gene TRBV5-8 combines with J gene TRBJ1-5; tentative D call: TRBD1 (5 bases). The V gene's germline CDR1 is SGHTS and CDR2 YDEGEE. The CDR3 is 12 amino acids. V dropped 7 bases and J dropped 6 bases, with 11 bases sitting between them. The CDR3 region is CASQGVSQPQHF. The CDR3 DNA is TGTGCCAGCCAGGGTGTAAGTCAGCCCCAGCATTTT.

The rearrangement uses TRBV19 and TRBJ1-2, with 9 bases lining up with TRBD1. Germline lookup yields CDR1 LNHDA and CDR2 SQIVND (reference sequence). CDR3 length: 15 amino acids. The V and J ends lost 5 bases and 4 bases, in that order; junction bases with no gene match: 8. CDR3 sequence: CASSPGDRESYGYTF. As DNA, the CDR3 is TGTGCCAGTAGTCCCGGGGACAGGGAAAGCTATGGCTACACCTTC.

J is TRBJ2-7 and V is TRBV29-1; 10 bases match TRBD1. Looked up from germline, CDR1 is SQVTM and CDR2 is ANQGSEA. The CDR3 consists of 16 residues. Germline trimming cut 6 bases from V and 4 bases from J; bases unmatched to any gene: 15. The chain's CDR3 is CSVTPNPMDRGYEQYF. The CDR3 DNA reads as TGCAGCGTGACACCAAATCCTATGGACAGGGGGTACGAGCAGTACTTC.

The chain recombines TRBV7-2 with TRBJ2-7, with D possibly being TRBD1 (6 bases). The ends were cut back, 5 bases at V and 2 bases at J, with 16 bases in the middle. Germline V gene lookup returns CDR1 SGHTA and CDR2 FQGNSA. This CDR3 is built from 15 residues. This chain's CDR3 is CASSGTDRITYEQYF. DNA for the CDR3: TGTGCCAGCAGCGGTACTGACAGGATCACCTACGAGCAGTACTTC.

J is TRBJ1-4 and V is TRBV19, with a weak D call TRBD1 (6 bases). CDR3 size: 15 residues. The ends were cut back, 2 bases at V and 8 bases at J, with 15 bases in the middle. Germline lookup yields CDR1 LNHDA and CDR2 SQIVND (reference sequence). The CDR3 DNA follows: TGTGCCAGTAGTATATCCGGGACACGGGGCGAAAAACTGTTTTTT. Translated: CASSISGTRGEKLFF.

The V call is TRBV19, the J call TRBJ2-7; TRBD2 aligns across 7 bases. J lost 0 bases, V lost 5 bases, and 10 bases had no gene match. The CDR3 is 16 amino acids. CDR1 and CDR2 (germline): LNHDA, SQIVND (reference sequence). The CDR3 sequence: CASSYASSGSSYEQYF. CDR3 DNA sequence: TGTGCCAGTAGTTATGCATCTAGCGGCAGCTCCTACGAGCAGTACTTC.

The chain couples TRBV24-1 to TRBJ2-3; 7 bases match TRBD1. Trimming at V came to 4 bases and at J to 5 bases, leaving 8 bases not matched to a gene. The germline CDR1 and CDR2 sequences are KGHDR and SFDVKD. The CDR3 loop spans 15 amino acids. Here the CDR3 reads CATSDPQGFGDTQYF. For the CDR3, the DNA is TGTGCCACCAGTGACCCACAGGGGTTTGGAGATACGCAGTATTTT.

This sequence joins TRBV4-1 and TRBJ1-1; possibly TRBD1 for D (5 bases). Between the trimmed V and J ends, which lost 1 base and 4 bases, there was a span of 13 bases. CDR1 MGHRA and CDR2 YSYEKL come from the germline V gene. The CDR3 sequence is 15 residues long. The CDR3 sequence: CASSQGGGGSTEAFF. The CDR3 DNA is TGCGCCAGCAGCCAAGGGGGGGGAGGAAGCACTGAAGCTTTCTTT.

A few counts support this clone. The rearrangement joins TRBV29-1 to TRBJ1-2; 9 nucleotides line up with TRBD1. The CDR3 length is 16 residues. V was pared by 5 bases and J by 4 bases, with 14 bases of the junction left unmatched. CDR1 and CDR2 (germline): SQVTM, ANQGSEA. The CDR3 nucleotides are TGCAGCGTTCACGACCGGGACAGGGACCTTATCTATGGCTACACCTTC. Protein sequence: CSVHDRDRDLIYGYTF.

The CDR3 coding sequence is TGTGCCAGTAGTATCAGACAGAACAATCAGCCCCAGCATTTT. Encoded protein: CASSIRQNNQPQHF. This chain connects TRBV19 to TRBJ1-5; D perhaps matches TRBD1 (5 bases). Trimming took 3 bases from V and 3 from J, leaving 9 bases between them. This CDR3 comprises 14 residues. Per the germline V gene, CDR1 is LNHDA and CDR2 is SQIVND (reference sequence).

The V call is TRBV12-1, the J call TRBJ1-2; the tabulated D call, TRBD1, remains unverified against the DNA. TRBV12-1 corresponds to a pseudogene. CDR3 length: 15 amino acids. The CDR3 is CASSSQASTRYGYTF. The CDR3 DNA is TGTGCCAGCAGCTCGCAGGCGTCGACCCGCTATGGCTACACCTTC.

The chain couples TRBV4-2 to TRBJ1-2; a possible D gene is TRBD1 (6 bases). Deletions cut 1 base from V and 6 bases from J, with 9 bases between. Germline V CDR1 and CDR2: LGHNA, YNFKEQ. The length of the CDR3 is 13 residues. The CDR3 loop reads CASSQARQDGYTF. CDR3 in DNA: TGTGCCAGCAGCCAAGCACGACAGGATGGCTACACCTTC.

The rearrangement links TRBV5-1 to TRBJ1-1, with 7 bases matching TRBD1. CDR1 SGHRS and CDR2 YFSETQ come from the germline V gene. The CDR3 contains 15 residues. The V and J ends lost 4 bases and 3 bases, in that order; junction bases with no gene match: 9. CDR3 coding DNA: TGCGCCAGCAGCCGATCAGGGGGTTTAGACACTGAAGCTTTCTTT. The encoded protein is CASSRSGGLDTEAFF.

The V and J genes are TRBV2 and TRBJ1-1; 7 nucleotides align to TRBD1. This CDR3 region has 14 residues. The J segment lost 1 base and the V segment lost 8 bases, leaving 7 bases of the junction unmatched. CDR1 and CDR2 from the germline V gene are SNHLY and FYNNEI. The CDR3 sequence is CASWSRDRNTEAFF. The CDR3 DNA is TGTGCCAGCTGGTCCCGGGACAGGAACACTGAAGCTTTCTTT.

The chain employs TRBV5-1 and TRBJ2-1; 13 positions match TRBD2. Germline V gene lookup returns CDR1 SGHRS and CDR2 YFSETQ. J gave up 9 bases and V 4 bases, and 10 bases lay outside the gene matches. This CDR3 is built from 16 residues. CDR3 DNA sequence: TGCGCCAGCAGCGGCGGACTAGCGGGAGAGGTTAGTGAGCAGTTCTTC. It specifies CASSGGLAGEVSEQFF.

This chain uses TRBV18 with TRBJ2-7; D is possibly TRBD1 (5 bases). CDR1 and CDR2 (germline): KGHSH, LQKENI. The ends were cut back, 2 bases at V and 6 bases at J, with 14 bases in the middle. The CDR3 is 14 residues long. This chain's CDR3 is CASSPSVRGGEQYF. CDR3 bases: TGTGCCAGCTCACCAAGCGTAAGGGGCGGCGAGCAGTACTTC. Using reference TRBV18 and TRBJ2-7 for the parts outside the CDR3, the full variable domain is NAGVMQNPRHLVRRRGQEARLRCSPMKGHSHVYWYRQLPEEGLKFMVYLQKENIIDESGMPKERFSAEFPKEGPSILRIQQVVRGDSAAYFCASSPSVRGGEQYFGPGTRLTVT.